This T cell receptor beta chain was identified in a study of blood T cell repertoires in COVID-19. Background on the study: T cells, B-cell-depleted T cells, or PBMCs supplied cDNA or gDNA.

Clones were sequenced by immunoSEQ multiplex PCR, and TCRdb holds only the in-frame ones, with some missing. The sample has about 190,000 clones, around 84% seen once; the top ten hold 3.2%. The CDR3 consists of 15 residues. The germline gives CDR1 LNHNV, CDR2 YYDKDF (reference sequence). Trimming cost V 4 bases and J 4 bases; bases outside gene matches: 5. Recovered status in Cohort 3 required two negative PCRs, clearance, or symptom resolution. This TCR was recovered from a woman between 25 and 40 years old who had recovered from COVID-19. The rearrangement uses TRBV15 and TRBJ2-1; TRBD1 matches at 9 bases. The sample comprised PBMCs or T cells enriched from blood (not recorded which). The CDR3 sequence is CATSTVGTGYNEQFF. CDR3 DNA: TGTGCCACCAGCACAGTCGGGACAGGGTACAATGAGCAGTTCTTC. Based on the CDR3 plus reference TRBV15 and TRBJ2-1, the full variable domain is DAMVIQNPRYQVTQFGKPVTLSCSQTLNHNVMYWYQQKSSQAPKLLFHYYDKDFNNEADTPDNFQSRRPNTSFCFLDIRSPGLGDTAMYLCATSTVGTGYNEQFFGPGTRLTVL.